This T cell receptor (beta chain) is drawn from a study of blood T cell repertoires in COVID-19 (dated by TCRdb to the early 2020s). Broadly, across the study: Samples from collaborators originated in the United States, Italy and Spain and spanned both the acute and convalescent phases of COVID-19. Subjects who had been exposed to COVID-19, were actively infected with it, or had recovered from it provided the deeply sampled blood TCRbeta repertoires that made up the dataset. Where available, HLA class I and class II types were obtained from metadata supplied by the sample provider rather than from assay-based typing. The repertoires were made available in a free public database intended to serve as a resource for research on the immune response to SARS-CoV-2. Samples came from the ongoing ImmuneRACE study (first 160 participants) plus 1,254 subjects from 6 global collaborators. The prospective study material was composed of cDNA or gDNA derived from T cells, B-cell-depleted T cells, or PBMCs. Sample metadata almost always included a de-identified subject ID, COVID-19 status, age in years and sex.

The immunoSEQ Assay, a bias-controlled multiplex PCR, was used to amplify TCRbeta CDR3 regions from genomic DNA. The source study handled its data this way. The number of nucleated cells in each sample was estimated by amplification of reference gene primers within the assay. To quantify the absolute abundance of each unique TCRbeta CDR3 rearrangement, sequence reads were collapsed and filtered. Productive Simpson clonality was computed per sample as the square root of Simpson's diversity index over productive rearrangements. TCRdb carries this immuneACCESS record with in-frame sequences only. Its versions omit some clonotypes, under half of them owing to an unresolved V gene in the studies checked, with the rest unexplained. V and J calls and clone size are given by that table; D and trimming were obtained from the DNA. A total of roughly 20,000 clones appear in this sample, roughly 89% of them only once. The ten largest clones capture roughly 8.3% of the sample.

Whole blood was collected in K2EDTA tubes by collaborating institutions according to the institutions' own protocols. For TCRbeta analysis, collaborators shipped samples in one of three forms: frozen whole blood, isolated PBMCs, or DNA extracted from either of those sample types. The germline V gene gives CDR1 as MGHDK and CDR2 as SYGVNS. V ends up 3 bases short and J 5 bases short, with an unmatched junction base count of 6. From the cysteine through the phenylalanine, the CDR3 covers 15 amino acids. The read is trimmed to its CDR3 DNA, 45 bases read in frame from base 1. The study at large found these results: The amount of clinical and demographic metadata varied by source and participant and was provided uncurated.

Remarks on this clone: The specificity of this receptor is unknown. Per-nucleotide qualities are absent, and no much larger clonotype sits a single base away.

The clonotype originates from a human donor in a cohort sampled during active COVID-19. The donor label of this sample is uncertain. The chain joins TRBV25-1 to TRBJ2-5, with 10 bases aligning to TRBD1. Input material: peripheral blood. The CDR3 corresponds to CASSDWDRGLETQYF. The nucleotides read TGTGCCAGCAGTGACTGGGACAGGGGATTGGAGACCCAGTACTTC.